The 5 T cell receptor beta chains below come from one sample, sequenced in a study of early T cells in non-severe SARS-CoV-2 infection. TCRdb analysed the 5' RACE reads with MiXCR anew, one entry per CDR3 protein. The repertoire includes about 60,000 distinct CDR3 sequences, roughly 12% of them detected once, and around 5% sits in the top ten. Sequencing was done on a sample of whole blood. All receptors come from an adult who was a healthcare worker with PCR-confirmed SARS-CoV-2 infection or an uninfected control (not recorded which).

This rearrangement joins TRBV6-5 to TRBJ1-4, with no clear D. The CDR3 covers 15 residues. Per the germline V gene, CDR1 is MNHEY and CDR2 is SVGAGI. The germline V and J ends were trimmed by 2 bases and 0 bases, with 7 bases remaining between them. The CDR3 is CASSYSRATNEKLFF. CDR3 sequence (DNA): TGTGCCAGCAGTTACAGTCGTGCAACTAATGAAAAACTGTTTTTT.

The CDR3 reads CASSLGFIGTNKQFF. The DNA of the CDR3 is TGTGCCAGCAGCTTGGGTTTTATTGGGACGAATAAGCAGTTCTTC. The V and J genes are TRBV5-5 and TRBJ2-1; either TRBD1 or TRBD2 may supply D (5 bases each). This CDR3 is 15 amino acids long. V shed 0 bases and J shed 11 bases, with 18 bases lying between them. CDR1 is SGHKS and CDR2 is YYEKEE in the germline V gene (reference sequence).

This clonotype was recorded at least ten times. This sequence joins TRBV7-2 and TRBJ1-5, with TRBD1 matching 9 bases. The CDR3 is made up of 16 amino acids. With V trimmed by 5 bases and J by 4 bases, 9 bases remained unmatched. CDR1 is SGHTA, CDR2 FQGNSA, per germline. CDR3 residues: CASSLTTGGGNQPQHF. DNA for the CDR3: TGTGCCAGCAGCCTAACCACAGGGGGCGGGAATCAGCCCCAGCATTTT.

This rearrangement joins TRBV7-2 to TRBJ2-5, with 8 bases aligning to TRBD1. In germline, CDR1 is SGHTA, CDR2 FQGNSA. CDR3 size: 14 residues. The V segment lost 3 bases and the J segment 5 bases; nucleotides outside the gene matches: 5. The DNA for the CDR3 is TGTGCCAGCAGCTTCAGGGGGCCGGAGGAGACCCAGTACTTC. Translated, it gives CASSFRGPEETQYF.

The sample holds many counts of this clonotype. The CDR3 sequence: CASSLSFISPLHF. The CDR3 DNA is TGTGCCAGCAGCTTATCGTTTATCTCACCCCTCCACTTT. V usage is TRBV7-2 and J usage is TRBJ1-6; D gene uncertain. V was pared by 2 bases and J by 10 bases, with 9 bases between. Germline CDR1 and CDR2: SGHTA and FQGNSA. The CDR3 runs 13 residues. The full variable domain, its missing parts supplied by reference TRBV7-2 and TRBJ1-6, is GAGVSQSPSNKVTEKGKDVELRCDPISGHTALYWYRQSLGQGLEFLIYFQGNSAPDKSGLPSDRFSAERTGGSVSTLTIQRTQQEDSAVYLCASSLSFISPLHFGNGTRLTVT.